This is a list of T cell receptor beta chains from one sample in a study of blood T cell repertoires in COVID-19. The data were produced by immunoSEQ multiplex PCR, yet TCRdb's version contains in-frame clones alone and is incomplete. The table records over 150,000 clones, 84% of them present only once. Input material: peripheral blood. The receptors stem from a man younger than 35 with active or convalescent COVID-19. CDR3s include the opening cysteine and the closing phenylalanine or tryptophan. The order of the fields is clone size, D gene, J gene, V gene, CDR3 DNA, CDR3 protein. D genes are given only for firm matches. Only part of the rows carry a size: once, few, many, or a class if the clone is expanded.

clone size: .
D gene: TRBD1
J gene: TRBJ1-4
V gene: TRBV7-9
CDR3 DNA: TGTGCCAGCAGCCTAACCGGGACAGGGACCAGTCAAAAACTGTTTTTT
CDR3 protein: CASSLTGTGTSQKLFF

clone size: .
D gene: .
J gene: TRBJ1-3
V gene: TRBV6-2/TRBV6-3
CDR3 DNA: TGTGCCAGCAGTACAGGGAGCTCTGGAAACACCATATATTTT
CDR3 protein: CASSTGSSGNTIYF

clone size: .
D gene: TRBD2
J gene: TRBJ2-1
V gene: TRBV2
CDR3 DNA: TGTGCCAGCACAGGACTAGCGGGGCCGGCCTACAATGAGCAGTTCTTC
CDR3 protein: CASTGLAGPAYNEQFF

clone size: few
D gene: .
J gene: TRBJ1-5
V gene: TRBV6-2/TRBV6-3
CDR3 DNA: TGTGCCAGCAGTTCACACATGAAAAATCAGCCCCAGCATTTT
CDR3 protein: CASSSHMKNQPQHF

clone size: .
D gene: .
J gene: TRBJ2-7
V gene: TRBV10-3
CDR3 DNA: TGTGCCATCAGTGAGTCAGACGCTGCTCCGATGGAGGAGCAGTACTTC
CDR3 protein: CAISESDAAPMEEQYF

clone size: .
D gene: .
J gene: TRBJ2-2
V gene: TRBV5-1
CDR3 DNA: TGCGCCAGCAGCTTGGGCAGGGTAGGCACCGGGGAGCTGTTTTTT
CDR3 protein: CASSLGRVGTGELFF

clone size: .
D gene: .
J gene: TRBJ2-3
V gene: TRBV5-6
CDR3 DNA: TGTGCCAGCAGCTTGGCCGTAGCTATAAGTTCCACAGATACGCAGTATTTT
CDR3 protein: CASSLAVAISSTDTQYF

clone size: .
D gene: .
J gene: TRBJ1-1
V gene: TRBV6-5
CDR3 DNA: TGTGCCAGCAGCCAAACCTTACAGGGGAACACTGAAGCTTTCTTT
CDR3 protein: CASSQTLQGNTEAFF

clone size: .
D gene: TRBD2
J gene: TRBJ2-1
V gene: TRBV7-3
CDR3 DNA: TGTGCCAGCAGCTCGGGGACTAGCGGGATCCATGAGCAGTTCTTC
CDR3 protein: CASSSGTSGIHEQFF

clone size: .
D gene: TRBD1
J gene: TRBJ2-3
V gene: TRBV19
CDR3 DNA: TGTGCCAGTAGTGGGGACAGCGCCTTCTCCGCAGATACGCAGTATTTT
CDR3 protein: CASSGDSAFSADTQYF

clone size: .
D gene: .
J gene: TRBJ1-5
V gene: TRBV3-1/TRBV3-2
CDR3 DNA: TGTGCCAGCAGCCGTTCAGGGTATCAGCCCCAGCATTTT
CDR3 protein: CASSRSGYQPQHF

clone size: .
D gene: .
J gene: TRBJ1-1
V gene: TRBV12-5
CDR3 DNA: TGTGCTAGTGGTTTGACCCCTCCCCAGGGATTGAACACTGAAGCTTTCTTT
CDR3 protein: CASGLTPPQGLNTEAFF

clone size: .
D gene: .
J gene: TRBJ1-1
V gene: TRBV9
CDR3 DNA: TGTGCCAGCAGCCCGCACGAGGACACTGAAGCTTTCTTT
CDR3 protein: CASSPHEDTEAFF

clone size: .
D gene: .
J gene: TRBJ1-2
V gene: TRBV28
CDR3 DNA: TGTGCCAGCAGTGACATACCCTTAAACTATGGCTACACCTTC
CDR3 protein: CASSDIPLNYGYTF

clone size: .
D gene: TRBD2
J gene: TRBJ2-5
V gene: TRBV3-1/TRBV3-2
CDR3 DNA: TGTGCCAGCAGCCAGACTAGCGGGAGTGGAGAGACCCAGTACTTC
CDR3 protein: CASSQTSGSGETQYF

clone size: .
D gene: .
J gene: TRBJ2-7
V gene: TRBV28
CDR3 DNA: TGTGCCAGCACCCAGGGCCCCTACGAGCAGTACTTC
CDR3 protein: CASTQGPYEQYF

clone size: .
D gene: .
J gene: TRBJ2-5
V gene: TRBV5-1
CDR3 DNA: TGCGCCAGCAGCCGACAGCAAGAGACCCAGTACTTC
CDR3 protein: CASSRQQETQYF

clone size: .
D gene: .
J gene: TRBJ1-5
V gene: TRBV18
CDR3 DNA: TGTGCCAGCTCACCAAATAAGGGGCATCTTATATCGAATCAGCCCCAGCATTTT
CDR3 protein: CASSPNKGHLISNQPQHF

clone size: .
D gene: .
J gene: TRBJ2-2
V gene: TRBV4-3
CDR3 DNA: TGCGCCAGCAGCCAAAACCCCGCGGGGAACACCGGGGAGCTGTTTTTT
CDR3 protein: CASSQNPAGNTGELFF

clone size: .
D gene: TRBD2
J gene: TRBJ2-3
V gene: TRBV7-2
CDR3 DNA: TGTGCCAGCAGACCGGGACTAGCTCCCCCAGATACGCAGTATTTT
CDR3 protein: CASRPGLAPPDTQYF

clone size: .
D gene: TRBD1
J gene: TRBJ2-2
V gene: TRBV18
CDR3 DNA: TGTGCCAGCTCACCTTCGACAGGGAAGATCGGGGAGCTGTTTTTT
CDR3 protein: CASSPSTGKIGELFF

clone size: many
D gene: TRBD2
J gene: TRBJ2-7
V gene: TRBV2
CDR3 DNA: TGTGCCAGCAGTGAAATCCTAGCGGGACAGCAGTACTTC
CDR3 protein: CASSEILAGQQYF

clone size: .
D gene: TRBD2
J gene: TRBJ2-4
V gene: TRBV28
CDR3 DNA: TGTGCCAGCAGGACTAGCGGGAGGAGCATTCAGTACTTC
CDR3 protein: CASRTSGRSIQYF

clone size: .
D gene: .
J gene: TRBJ2-5
V gene: TRBV15
CDR3 DNA: TGTGCCACCAGCAGAGATAGAGAGCAGGGAGGTTACGAGACCCAGTACTTC
CDR3 protein: CATSRDREQGGYETQYF

clone size: .
D gene: .
J gene: TRBJ2-6
V gene: TRBV28
CDR3 DNA: TGTGCCAACCGGACAGTCACCTCTGGGGCCAACGTCCTGACTTTC
CDR3 protein: CANRTVTSGANVLTF